This is a list of T cell receptor beta chains from one sample in a study of T cell repertoires in cytomegalovirus infection. From the reads, TCRdb called clonotypes with MiXCR, one entry per CDR3 protein. Of about 80,000 distinct CDR3 sequences listed, about 3.8% are singletons. The sequenced sample consisted of PBMCs. These receptors originate from a human donor in good health (CMV status not recorded). Some clones in this sample may be carry-over from other donors' samples. Each CDR3 is given with its conserved first and last residue. Size tells how often a clone was seen (once, few, many) or the class of an expanded clone, and some rows leave it out.

V: TRBV7-9
size: many
J: TRBJ1-5
CDR3: CASSPQGKGNQPQHF

V: TRBV24-1
size: many
J: TRBJ1-1
CDR3: CATSEKIVYGQPEAFF

V: TRBV7-8
size: many
J: TRBJ1-6
CDR3: CASKSEGASPLHF

V: TRBV7-6
size: many
J: TRBJ1-1
CDR3: CASSMYPNRGHTEAFF

V: TRBV6-6
size: many
J: TRBJ1-2
CDR3: CASSSRSGPINYGYTF

V: TRBV4-1
size: many
J: TRBJ2-1
CDR3: CASSQRQTSGGMDEQFF

V: TRBV28
size: many
J: TRBJ2-5
CDR3: CASVGETRAGETQYF

V: TRBV19
size: many
J: TRBJ1-2
CDR3: CASTPRTGSLNYGYTF

V: TRBV27
size: many
J: TRBJ2-7
CDR3: CASGPVSYEQYF

V: TRBV20-1
size: many
J: TRBJ1-3
CDR3: CSARDGTGGPGNTIYF

V: TRBV19
size: -
J: TRBJ1-2
CDR3: CASSIGATLSNYGYTF

V: TRBV7-2
size: many
J: TRBJ1-6
CDR3: CASSFGVDSPLHF

V: TRBV28
size: many
J: TRBJ2-7
CDR3: CASTHFGGLNEQYF

V: TRBV7-9
size: many
J: TRBJ2-7
CDR3: CASSTRIADRVSYEQYF

V: TRBV7-9
size: many
J: TRBJ1-2
CDR3: CASSPTGESYGYTF

V: TRBV5-1
size: many
J: TRBJ1-6
CDR3: CASSSIRQNIYNSPLHF

V: TRBV5-4
size: many
J: TRBJ1-1
CDR3: CASSLDSVTEAFF

V: TRBV19
size: many
J: TRBJ1-1
CDR3: CASSIGRNTEAFF

V: TRBV7-2
size: many
J: TRBJ1-1
CDR3: CASSPRGRGLGTEAFF

V: TRBV2
size: many
J: TRBJ1-1
CDR3: CASTGQGWTEAFF

V: TRBV6-1
size: many
J: TRBJ1-5
CDR3: CASRPSGGFANQPQHF

V: TRBV7-2
size: many
J: TRBJ2-7
CDR3: CASSLVTGAYEQYF

V: TRBV6-2/TRBV6-3
size: many
J: TRBJ2-7
CDR3: CASSYLEGIAYEQYF

V: TRBV7-2
size: many
J: TRBJ1-5
CDR3: CASSHNSRGRHQPQHF

V: TRBV30
size: many
J: TRBJ1-1
CDR3: CAWARDMIHEAFF

V: TRBV30
size: many
J: TRBJ2-3
CDR3: CAWSVYSVTQYF

V: TRBV6-2/TRBV6-3
size: many
J: TRBJ1-5
CDR3: CASRSRGNQPQHF

V: TRBV12-3/TRBV12-4
size: many
J: TRBJ2-1
CDR3: CASSTAGPWNEQFF

V: TRBV6-6
size: many
J: TRBJ2-5
CDR3: CASTQTGAQETQYF

V: TRBV7-8
size: many
J: TRBJ2-3
CDR3: CASSSKTPTEWSTDTQYF

V: TRBV10-3
size: many
J: TRBJ2-7
CDR3: CAISPKDRSSQYF

V: TRBV6-5
size: many
J: TRBJ2-7
CDR3: CASGRRNEQYF

V: TRBV5-4
size: few
J: TRBJ1-6
CDR3: CASSSGQGALHYNSPLHF

V: TRBV4-2
size: few
J: TRBJ1-6
CDR3: CASSQEVRRGRDNSPLHF

V: TRBV7-2
size: many
J: TRBJ1-1
CDR3: CASSRRDGPNTEAFF

V: TRBV7-2
size: many
J: TRBJ2-3
CDR3: CASSLGAAGPYF

V: TRBV7-2
size: many
J: TRBJ1-3
CDR3: CASSLLGTGLVSGNTIYF

V: TRBV5-6
size: many
J: TRBJ2-1
CDR3: CASNAGRPYNEQFF

V: TRBV27
size: many
J: TRBJ2-3
CDR3: CASRATLAAGTDTQYF

V: TRBV2
size: many
J: TRBJ2-3
CDR3: CASSLTPDTQYF

V: TRBV7-6
size: many
J: TRBJ2-5
CDR3: CASKGGGETQYF

V: TRBV30
size: many
J: TRBJ1-1
CDR3: CAWSIMSTEAFF

V: TRBV7-9
size: many
J: TRBJ2-7
CDR3: CASSLEGNEQYF

V: TRBV7-2
size: many
J: TRBJ2-7
CDR3: CASSLASGIHYEQYF

V: TRBV6-2/TRBV6-3
size: many
J: TRBJ1-5
CDR3: CASSPLEAGQPQHF

V: TRBV7-2
size: many
J: TRBJ2-5
CDR3: CASSLGFETQYF

V: TRBV12-3/TRBV12-4
size: many
J: TRBJ1-1
CDR3: CASRPGTENTEAFF